Listed below are T cell receptor beta chains from one sample, sequenced in a study of blood T cell repertoires in COVID-19. Using immunoSEQ multiplex PCR, the repertoire was profiled, and TCRdb retains in-frame clones only, with some absent. Of a few hundred thousand clones listed, roughly 85% are singletons. Sequenced: peripheral blood. These receptors originate from a woman under 30 with acute or convalescent COVID-19. Each CDR3 is given with its conserved first and last residue. The D gene is left open where the match is weak. For some rows the clone size is stated as once, few or many, or as a class when expanded; others skip it.

V gene	J gene	D gene	clone size	CDR3 protein	CDR3 DNA
TRBV6-5	TRBJ1-1	.	.	CASSYSTQGNTEAFF	TGTGCCAGCAGTTACTCGACACAGGGGAACACTGAAGCTTTCTTT
TRBV24-1	TRBJ1-5	TRBD1	once	CATSAGTGLDSNQPQHF	TGTGCCACCAGCGCCGGGACAGGTCTTGATAGCAATCAGCCCCAGCATTTT
TRBV19	TRBJ1-1	TRBD1	.	CASGPRDRMTEAFF	TGTGCCAGCGGCCCCCGGGACAGGATGACTGAAGCTTTCTTT
TRBV7-6	TRBJ2-7	.	.	CASSLLDGGPDGEQYF	TGTGCCAGCAGCTTATTGGACGGGGGGCCCGATGGCGAGCAGTACTTC
TRBV7-8	TRBJ1-5	TRBD1	.	CASSLAGTGGNQPQHF	TGTGCCAGCAGCTTAGCGGGGACAGGGGGCAATCAGCCCCAGCATTTT
TRBV19	TRBJ1-2	.	.	CASSMDAGDGYTF	TGTGCCAGTAGTATGGATGCAGGGGATGGCTACACCTTC
TRBV5-1	TRBJ1-6	.	.	CASRDGESSPLHF	TGCGCCAGCAGGGATGGGGAGAGTTCACCCCTCCACTTT
TRBV5-4	TRBJ2-5	TRBD2	.	CASSVGASGVETQYF	TGTGCCAGCAGCGTTGGGGCTAGCGGGGTAGAGACCCAGTACTTC
TRBV5-4	TRBJ2-1	.	.	CASSWRGYNEQFF	TGTGCCAGCAGCTGGAGGGGATACAATGAGCAGTTCTTC
TRBV6-5	TRBJ2-1	.	.	CASSYSQGGEQFF	TGTGCCAGCAGTTACTCCCAGGGGGGTGAGCAGTTCTTC
TRBV14	TRBJ2-3	.	.	CASSQDSGHRQYF	TGTGCCAGCAGCCAAGATTCGGGACACAGGCAGTATTTT
TRBV9	TRBJ2-5	TRBD1	.	CASSVGQGEKTQYF	TGTGCCAGCAGCGTAGGACAGGGTGAAAAGACCCAGTACTTC
TRBV10-3	TRBJ2-3	.	.	CATGRSGPDSSTDTQYF	TGTGCCACCGGGCGTAGCGGACCTGACTCTAGCACAGATACGCAGTATTTT
TRBV25-1	TRBJ2-2	TRBD2	.	CATSTSGSVGELFF	TGTGCCACCTCAACTAGCGGGAGTGTCGGGGAGCTGTTTTTT
TRBV19	TRBJ1-1	.	.	CASSPLTGNTEAFF	TGTGCCAGTTCCCCTCTGACGGGGAACACTGAAGCTTTCTTT
TRBV7-8	TRBJ2-5	.	.	CASSPRTDSGETQYF	TGTGCCAGCAGCCCGCGCACGGACAGTGGCGAGACCCAGTACTTC
TRBV5-1	TRBJ2-3	.	.	CASSFFLVDTQYF	TGCGCCAGCAGCTTTTTCTTAGTGGATACGCAGTATTTT
TRBV19	TRBJ2-1	TRBD1	.	CASRTFRDRNNEQFF	TGTGCCAGTCGAACGTTCCGGGACAGAAACAATGAGCAGTTCTTC
TRBV2	TRBJ2-5	TRBD1	.	CASSWDRAGETQYF	TGTGCCAGCAGTTGGGACAGGGCCGGGGAGACCCAGTACTTC
TRBV11-2	TRBJ1-2	.	.	CASSLLGHFYGYTF	TGTGCCAGCAGCTTACTCGGACATTTCTATGGCTACACCTTC
TRBV5-1	TRBJ2-6	.	.	CASGQASSGANVLTF	TGCGCCAGCGGGCAGGCGAGCTCTGGGGCCAACGTCCTGACTTTC
TRBV19	TRBJ1-2	.	.	CASSMGGGDGYTF	TGTGCCAGTAGTATGGGGGGGGGCGATGGCTACACCTTC
TRBV29-1	TRBJ1-2	TRBD1	.	CSVEGTGWNYGYTF	TGCAGCGTTGAAGGGACAGGGTGGAACTATGGCTACACCTTC
TRBV7-9	TRBJ2-7	TRBD1	.	CASSPQTGAPSYEQYF	TGTGCCAGCAGCCCTCAGACAGGGGCCCCTTCCTACGAGCAGTACTTC
TRBV28	TRBJ1-5	.	.	CASSPLMNQPQHF	TGTGCCAGCAGTCCGCTAATGAATCAGCCCCAGCATTTT
TRBV5-1	TRBJ1-1	TRBD1	.	CASSSSDRLNTEAFF	TGCGCCAGCAGCTCGTCGGACAGGTTGAACACTGAAGCTTTCTTT
TRBV5-4	TRBJ2-7	TRBD2	.	CASSRSNRDYAYEQYF	TGTGCCAGCAGCCGCTCAAACCGGGACTACGCCTACGAGCAGTACTTC
TRBV9	TRBJ2-7	TRBD2	.	CASSASTGGSYEQYF	TGTGCCAGCAGCGCGTCTACGGGGGGCTCCTACGAGCAGTACTTC
TRBV25-1	TRBJ2-2	.	.	CASSGQLFTGELFF	TGTGCCAGCAGTGGGCAGTTGTTCACCGGGGAGCTGTTTTTT
TRBV10-3	TRBJ1-2	.	.	CAISESGGGYGYTF	TGTGCCATCAGTGAGTCCGGGGGAGGCTATGGCTACACCTTC
TRBV5-8	TRBJ2-1	TRBD2	.	CASSSTSGSSSYNEQFF	TGTGCCAGCAGCTCGACTAGCGGGAGTTCCTCCTACAATGAGCAGTTCTTC
TRBV10-3	TRBJ2-1	TRBD2	few	CAISESSGTSGPPGFGQFF	TGTGCCATCAGTGAGTCGAGCGGGACTAGCGGGCCTCCTGGATTTGGACAGTTCTTC
TRBV18	TRBJ2-5	TRBD2	.	CASSPLGAGGPQETQYF	TGTGCCAGCTCACCACTCGGGGCGGGAGGGCCCCAAGAGACCCAGTACTTC
TRBV28	TRBJ2-1	TRBD1	.	CASSPRDRQWEQFF	TGTGCCAGCAGTCCCCGGGACAGGCAATGGGAGCAGTTCTTC
TRBV4-2	TRBJ2-4	TRBD2	.	CASSQGLAGGNIQYF	TGTGCCAGCAGCCAAGGGCTAGCGGGGGGCAACATTCAGTACTTC
TRBV19	TRBJ1-6	.	once	CASSLRQEAYNSPLHF	TGTGCCAGTAGTTTAAGACAGGAAGCTTATAATTCACCCCTCCACTTT
TRBV4-1	TRBJ2-1	TRBD2	.	CASSQVSGEDNEQFF	TGCGCCAGCAGCCAAGTCAGCGGGGAGGACAATGAGCAGTTCTTC
TRBV6-4	TRBJ2-1	.	.	CASSPQGTYITNEQFF	TGTGCCAGCAGTCCCCAGGGCACTTACATAACCAATGAGCAGTTCTTC
TRBV6-5	TRBJ2-4	TRBD1	.	CAIRQGPAKNIQYF	TGTGCCATCCGACAGGGCCCAGCCAAAAACATTCAGTACTTC
TRBV6-5	TRBJ2-7	.	.	CASSYSGGKSYEQYF	TGTGCCAGCAGTTACTCCGGGGGAAAATCGTACGAGCAGTACTTC
TRBV19	TRBJ1-2	.	.	CASSITGGGRGYTF	TGTGCCAGTAGTATAACGGGAGGCGGCCGGGGCTACACCTTC